Following are 24 T cell receptor beta chains from one sample sequenced in a study of T cells in women clearing cervical HPV infection. Using immunoSEQ multiplex PCR, the repertoire was profiled, and TCRdb retains in-frame clones only, with some absent. The table lists approximately 37,000 clones. The sample was blood buffy coat. The source is a woman aged 18-70 years with a cervical HPV16 infection that either progressed to CIN3+ or cleared (not recorded which).

Of note for this clone: The sequenced fragment ends 3 residues before the CDR3 boundary, so the rest is inferred from the germline J gene. This chain connects TRBV27 to TRBJ1-5; tentatively, D is TRBD1 (6 bases). This CDR3 is built from 14 residues. CDR1 is MNHEY, CDR2 SMNVEV, per germline (reference sequence). Trimming shortened V by 3 bases and J by 3 bases, and 9 bases separated the two germline ends. CDR3 DNA, as far as it was read: TGTGCCAGCAGTTTTTCAGGGGCCAATCAGCCC. It codes for CASSFSGANQP. The full CDR3 is CASSFSGANQPQHF.

About this clone: The read terminates 3 residues before the CDR3 end, so the remaining end is supplied by the germline J gene. The V and J genes are TRBV19 and TRBJ2-2; D unresolved. The CDR3 extends over 14 amino acids. Germline V lookup: CDR1 LNHDA, CDR2 SQIVND (reference sequence). V lost 10 bases, J lost 1 base, and 13 bases lay in between. The chain's CDR3 is CATCHLRNTGELFF. The covered CDR3 bases are TGTGCCACATGTCATCTACGGAACACCGGGGAG.

Comment on this clone: The missing CDR3 end, 3 residues past where the read stops, is filled in from the germline J gene. The rearrangement links TRBV7-2 to TRBJ2-1; a possible D gene is TRBD2 (6 bases). Trimming took off 3 bases at V and 2 bases at J, with 11 bases between the two ends. There are 15 residues in the CDR3. CDR1 and CDR2 from the germline V gene are SGHTA and FQGNSA. CDR3: CASSFGTLAYNEQFF. CDR3 DNA, as far as it was read: TGTGCCAGCAGCTTCGGGACTCTTGCCTACAATGAG. Looking up the rest from reference TRBV7-2 and TRBJ2-1 gives the full variable domain: GAGVSQSPSNKVTEKGKDVELRCDPISGHTALYWYRQSLGQGLEFLIYFQGNSAPDKSGLPSDRFSAERTGGSVSTLTIQRTQQEDSAVYLCASSFGTLAYNEQFFGPGTRLTVL.

On this clone itself: The read ends 3 residues before the CDR3 terminus; that terminus is restored from the germline J gene. The chain links TRBV18 to TRBJ1-2; D possibly corresponds to TRBD1 (5 bases). The germline V gene encodes CDR1 KGHSH and CDR2 LQKENI. The CDR3 spans 13 residues. Partial CDR3 DNA: TGTGCCAGCTCACCCCCCTCCCGGGGGGAC. Its translation: CASSPPSRGD. The full CDR3 is CASSPPSRGDYTF. Variable domain in full (rest from reference TRBV18 and TRBJ1-2): NAGVMQNPRHLVRRRGQEARLRCSPMKGHSHVYWYRQLPEEGLKFMVYLQKENIIDESGMPKERFSAEFPKEGPSILRIQQVVRGDSAAYFCASSPPSRGDYTFGSGTRLTVV.

For this clone: With the read ending 3 residues before the CDR3 end, the germline J gene is used to fill in that end. The J gene is TRBJ2-3, the V gene TRBV19; D not certain. The germline V gene has CDR1 LNHDA and CDR2 SQIVND (reference sequence). The CDR3 spans 13 residues. The ends were cut back, 1 base at V and 6 bases at J, with 8 bases in the middle. CDR3 protein: CASSIGRQDTQYF. CDR3 DNA (partial): TGTGCCAGTAGTATAGGGCGGCAGGATACG.

For this clone: The CDR3 goes on 3 residues after the read ends, and that part is filled in from the germline J gene. This chain links TRBV28 with TRBJ2-2; no definite D call. The CDR3 contains 14 residues. CDR1 MDHEN and CDR2 SYDVKM come from the germline V gene. Trimming shortened V by 4 bases and J by 7 bases, and 13 bases separated the two germline ends. The sequenced part of the CDR3 DNA is TGTGCCAGCAGTTCCCGACGGGTGCGCGGGGAG. Translation gives CASSSRRVRGE. The CDR3 reads in full as CASSSRRVRGELFF.

In regard to this clone: The read finishes 3 residues shy of the CDR3 end, and the germline J gene is used to complete it. The chain recombines TRBV10-1 with TRBJ2-1, with 10 bases aligning to TRBD2. CDR3 length: 17 amino acids. Germline lookup yields CDR1 WNHNN and CDR2 SYGVQD (reference sequence). Unmatched junction bases numbered 13, after V lost 3 bases and J lost 8 bases. CDR3 bases read: TGCGCCAGCAGTGAAAGTGGGCTAGCGGGAGTAATGGATGAG. Its translation is CASSESGLAGVMDE. The entire CDR3 is CASSESGLAGVMDEQFF.

Comments on this clone: With the read ending 3 residues before the CDR3 end, the germline J gene is used to fill in that end. The V gene is TRBV6-2 or TRBV6-3, the J gene TRBJ2-1; D remains unclear. V lost 4 bases and J 6 bases, leaving 4 bases between the germline ends. The CDR3 length is 11 residues. CDR1 and CDR2 (germline): MNHEY, SVGEGT. The covered CDR3 bases are TGTGCCAGCAGTTTAGCCAATGAG. Protein sequence: CASSLANE. The full-length CDR3 reads as CASSLANEQFF.

In regard to this clone: The read ends 3 residues shy of where the CDR3 ends; the end is completed using the germline J gene. The gene calls are TRBV29-1 and TRBJ1-2; TRBD1 might be the D (6 bases). The CDR3 spans 14 residues. Trimming removed 6 bases from V and 3 bases from J, with 17 bases in between. Germline V lookup: CDR1 SQVTM, CDR2 ANQGSEA. CDR3 region: CSVFEGQGHYGYTF. CDR3 DNA (partial): TGCAGCGTGTTCGAGGGCCAGGGGCACTATGGC.

With regard to this clone: The sequence runs out 3 residues before the end of the CDR3; the remainder is reconstructed from the germline J gene. The V call is TRBV5-6, the J call TRBJ1-5, with a weak D call TRBD1 (5 bases). This CDR3 region has 14 residues. Trimming removed 0 bases from V and 3 bases from J, with 7 bases in between. Germline V CDR1 and CDR2: SGHDT, YYEEEE. Partial CDR3 DNA: TGTGCCAGCAGCTTGGGACAGAACAATCAGCCC. Its protein is CASSLGQNNQP. The full CDR3 protein is CASSLGQNNQPQHF.

Note on this clone: The read ends 3 residues before the CDR3 terminus; that terminus is restored from the germline J gene. V is TRBV10-3 and J is TRBJ1-2; D unresolved. This CDR3 is 13 amino acids long. V was clipped by 4 bases and J by 2 bases, with 8 bases between them. The V gene's germline CDR1 is ENHRY and CDR2 SYGVKD. The DNA read from the CDR3 is TGTGCCATCAGTGGGGCAGAGAACTATGGC. Translation gives CAISGAENYG. The whole CDR3 is CAISGAENYGYTF.

Note on this clone: The CDR3 extends 3 residues past the end of the read, so its final part is completed from the germline J gene. This sequence joins TRBV5-1 and TRBJ1-3; D may be TRBD1 (6 bases). Trimming left V 4 bases short and J 8 bases short, with 13 bases between. The CDR3 is 13 residues long. CDR1 SGHRS and CDR2 YFSETQ come from the germline V gene. CDR3 protein: CASSPQGIDTIYF. CDR3 DNA (partial): TGCGCCAGCAGCCCCCAGGGGATTGACACC.

Incomplete CDR3 DNA: TGTGCCACCAGACAGAACACTGAA. The encoded protein is CATRQNTE. The complete CDR3 reads CATRQNTEAFF. The gene calls are TRBV10-3 and TRBJ1-1, with unresolved D. The read terminates 3 residues ahead of where the CDR3 ends, so the germline J gene completes it. Germline V CDR1 and CDR2: ENHRY, SYGVKD. Trimming shortened V by 10 bases and J by 1 base, and 7 bases separated the two germline ends. CDR3 length: 11 residues.

About this clone: The DNA ends 3 residues before the CDR3 does, and the rest of the CDR3 is filled in from the germline J gene. The V gene is TRBV5-1, the J gene TRBJ2-7; TRBD1 might be the D (6 bases). V was pared by 0 bases and J by 0 bases, with 13 bases between. This CDR3 has 16 amino acids. Germline values: CDR1 SGHRS, CDR2 YFSETQ. The sequenced part of the CDR3 DNA is TGCGCCAGCAGCTTGGAAGGCAGGGGCTACTCCTACGAG. It yields the protein CASSLEGRGYSYE. The whole CDR3 reads CASSLEGRGYSYEQYF.

Turning to this clone: The CDR3 goes on 3 residues after the read ends, and that part is filled in from the germline J gene. The chain combines TRBV20-1 with TRBJ2-2, with 10 bases lining up with TRBD2. Germline V gives CDR1 DFQATT, CDR2 SNEGSKA (reference sequence). This CDR3 is built from 15 residues. Trimming removed 2 bases from V and 5 bases from J; junction bases left unmatched: 5. The CDR3 protein is CSARPPAGGTGELFF. CDR3 DNA (partial): TGCAGTGCTAGACCTCCAGCGGGAGGGACCGGGGAG.

On this clone itself: Read data end 3 residues before the CDR3 end; the end is taken from the germline J gene. The V gene is TRBV5-1, the J gene TRBJ2-6; no reliable D call. The CDR3 totals 14 residues. The V end was cut by 3 bases, the J end by 0 bases, with 4 bases between. Looked up from germline, CDR1 is SGHRS and CDR2 is YFSETQ. CDR3 loop: CASSSRSGANVLTF. Incomplete CDR3 DNA: TGCGCCAGCAGCTCGCGCTCTGGGGCCAACGTC.

Remarks on this clone: The read is 3 residues too short to cover the CDR3 end, so that end is filled in from the germline J gene. J is TRBJ1-2 and V is TRBV10-3; TRBD1 matches 7 bases. Per germline, CDR1 ENHRY and CDR2 SYGVKD. CDR3 length: 16 residues. Losses at the gene ends were 1 base for V and 6 bases for J; bases not matched to a gene: 11. CDR3 DNA (partial): TGTGCCATCAGTGAGTATGAGGGGGCGCAATTCGATGGC. Its protein product is CAISEYEGAQFDG. The whole CDR3 region reads CAISEYEGAQFDGYTF.

As regards this clone: The read terminates 3 residues before the CDR3 end, so the remaining end is supplied by the germline J gene. The chain carries TRBV7-8 and TRBJ2-3; 8 nucleotides agree with TRBD1. Germline V gives CDR1 SGHVS, CDR2 FQNEAQ. The length of the CDR3 is 15 residues. The CDR3 DNA, read in part, is TGTGCCAGCAGCTTGACCCAGGGGGCGATTCAGCCG. Protein product: CASSLTQGAIQP. The full CDR3 sequence reads CASSLTQGAIQPQYF.

Details on this clone: The CDR3 is cut off 3 residues early in the read; its end comes from the germline J gene. V gene TRBV19 combines with J gene TRBJ1-6; D may be TRBD1 (5 bases). The V gene's germline CDR1 is LNHDA and CDR2 SQIVND (reference sequence). CDR3 length equals 14 residues. Trimming left V 5 bases short and J 9 bases short, with 14 bases between. The CDR3: CASSLGTPSSPLHF. CDR3 bases read: TGTGCCAGTAGTCTCGGGACTCCCAGTTCACCC.

Comment on this clone: Read sequence stops 3 residues before the CDR3 end, and the germline J gene provides the missing end. The rearrangement links TRBV29-1 to TRBJ1-2, with D perhaps matching TRBD1 (5 bases). The CDR3 covers 14 residues. V dropped 2 bases and J dropped 0 bases, with 10 bases sitting between them. Germline V gives CDR1 SQVTM, CDR2 ANQGSEA. The CDR3 sequence is CSVELEGANYGYTF. The CDR3 DNA, read in part, is TGCAGCGTTGAACTGGAAGGGGCTAACTATGGC.

Concerning this clone itself: The read ends 3 residues early relative to the CDR3; the germline J gene fills the gap. The chain is built from TRBV7-6 and TRBJ2-7; 7 bases fit TRBD1. CDR3 size: 16 residues. V lost 1 base, J lost 6 bases, and 12 bases stayed unmatched. Germline V gene data show CDR1 as SGHVS and CDR2 as FNYEAQ. The CDR3: CASSLEPGQQTPEQYF. CDR3 DNA, as far as it was read: TGTGCCAGCAGCTTAGAGCCGGGACAGCAAACACCCGAG.

A word on this clone: The read halts 3 residues ahead of the CDR3 end, with the missing end drawn from the germline J gene. The chain couples TRBV28 to TRBJ1-4; 8 bases fit TRBD1. Per the germline V gene, CDR1 is MDHEN and CDR2 is SYDVKM. V was clipped by 8 bases and J by 0 bases; unmatched bases: 8. The CDR3 length is 16 residues. This CDR3 is CASGRTGLATNEKLFF. CDR3 DNA (partial): TGTGCCAGCGGAAGGACAGGGCTTGCAACTAATGAAAAA. Drawing the rest from reference TRBV28 and TRBJ1-4, the complete variable domain is DVKVTQSSRYLVKRTGEKVFLECVQDMDHENMFWYRQDPGLGLRLIYFSYDVKMKEKGDIPEGYSVSREKKERFSLILESASTNQTSMYLCASGRTGLATNEKLFFGSGTQLSVL.

In regard to this clone: Read data end 3 residues before the CDR3 end; the end is taken from the germline J gene. V gene TRBV4-1 combines with J gene TRBJ2-1, with 7 positions matching TRBD1. The V and J ends lost 1 base and 9 bases, in that order; junction bases with no gene match: 9. Germline values: CDR1 MGHRA, CDR2 YSYEKL. The CDR3 is 15 residues long. CDR3 sequence reads: CASSQGNRGVGEQFF. Incomplete CDR3 DNA: TGCGCCAGCAGCCAAGGGAACAGGGGAGTGGGTGAG.

About this clone itself: The read ends 3 residues shy of where the CDR3 ends; the end is completed using the germline J gene. The chain links TRBV28 to TRBJ2-7, with 8 nucleotides matching TRBD1. This CDR3 has 14 residues. Germline CDR1 reads MDHEN; CDR2 reads SYDVKM. With V trimmed by 6 bases and J by 4 bases, 8 bases remained unmatched. The DNA read from the CDR3 is TGTGCCAGCAGCGAGAACACAGGGGGGTACGAG. Its translation is CASSENTGGYE. The complete CDR3 reads CASSENTGGYEQYF.